These 6 T cell receptor beta chains share one sample of origin, sequenced in a study of beta chain features in type 1 diabetes. What was sequenced were expressed TCRB transcripts, since all of the isolated RNA had been reverse transcribed. The method was immunoSEQ multiplex PCR; TCRdb's version includes in-frame clones alone and lacks a portion of them. The sample lists around 21,000 clones; 50% were seen once. Sequenced material: stem cell memory CD4+ T cells from blood. The receptor source for this set is a man aged 18-30 years in good health.

The chain recombines TRBV7-2 with TRBJ2-1; 9 bases are shared with TRBD2. The germline gives CDR1 SGHTA, CDR2 FQGNSA. V was pared by 5 bases and J by 0 bases, with 14 bases of the junction left unmatched. The CDR3 loop spans 19 amino acids. CDR3: CASSVVRDSGSSSYNEQFF. As DNA, the CDR3 is TGTGCCAGCAGCGTCGTGAGGGATAGCGGGAGTTCCTCCTACAATGAGCAGTTCTTC.

This chain connects TRBV28 to TRBJ2-1, with 9 positions matching TRBD1. The CDR3 is made up of 21 amino acids. CDR1 is MDHEN, CDR2 SYDVKM, per germline. Trimming at V came to 8 bases and at J to 2 bases, leaving 25 bases not matched to a gene. CDR3 in DNA: TGTGCCAGCCCTCCAGCGGGGACAGGGTGGCGGTCGGCCGTGCCCTACAATGAGCAGTTCTTC. This gives the protein CASPPAGTGWRSAVPYNEQFF.

This clone occurred a few times. The chain combines TRBV6-5 with TRBJ2-7; 7 nucleotides line up with TRBD1. Germline V gene data show CDR1 as MNHEY and CDR2 as SVGAGI. V lost 5 bases and J lost 6; bases outside the gene matches: 10. This CDR3 has 14 amino acids. In DNA, the CDR3 is TGTGCCAGCAGTACAAGACAGGGAGTGGGCGAGCAGTACTTC. This codes for CASSTRQGVGEQYF.

A few counts support this clone. The chain couples TRBV5-1 to TRBJ2-1; TRBD2 aligns across 9 bases. V was pared by 0 bases and J by 8 bases, with 6 bases of the junction left unmatched. This CDR3 contains 15 residues. Germline CDR1 is SGHRS and CDR2 is YFSETQ. The CDR3 sequence: CASSLVSSGTYEQFF. The CDR3 DNA reads TGCGCCAGCAGCTTGGTATCTAGCGGGACGTATGAGCAGTTCTTC.

The rearrangement links TRBV28 to TRBJ2-2, with a tentative D call TRBD2 (6 bases). Trimming stripped 7 bases from V and 7 bases from J, with 19 bases between. Germline lookup yields CDR1 MDHEN and CDR2 SYDVKM. The CDR3 length is 15 residues. The chain's CDR3 is CASTSPSGVDGELFF. The CDR3 nucleotides read TGTGCCAGCACCTCCCCGTCGGGAGTAGACGGGGAGCTGTTTTTT. The whole variable domain, filled in from reference TRBV28 and TRBJ2-2, reads DVKVTQSSRYLVKRTGEKVFLECVQDMDHENMFWYRQDPGLGLRLIYFSYDVKMKEKGDIPEGYSVSREKKERFSLILESASTNQTSMYLCASTSPSGVDGELFFGEGSRLTVL.

J is TRBJ2-2 and V is TRBV20-1; weak D call: TRBD2 (6 bases). CDR3 length equals 11 residues. Germline CDR1 and CDR2: DFQATT and SNEGSKA (reference sequence). V was pared by 7 bases and J by 7 bases, with 10 bases between. The CDR3 here is CSVPGDGELFF. The CDR3 DNA reads as TGCAGTGTGCCGGGAGACGGGGAGCTGTTTTTT.